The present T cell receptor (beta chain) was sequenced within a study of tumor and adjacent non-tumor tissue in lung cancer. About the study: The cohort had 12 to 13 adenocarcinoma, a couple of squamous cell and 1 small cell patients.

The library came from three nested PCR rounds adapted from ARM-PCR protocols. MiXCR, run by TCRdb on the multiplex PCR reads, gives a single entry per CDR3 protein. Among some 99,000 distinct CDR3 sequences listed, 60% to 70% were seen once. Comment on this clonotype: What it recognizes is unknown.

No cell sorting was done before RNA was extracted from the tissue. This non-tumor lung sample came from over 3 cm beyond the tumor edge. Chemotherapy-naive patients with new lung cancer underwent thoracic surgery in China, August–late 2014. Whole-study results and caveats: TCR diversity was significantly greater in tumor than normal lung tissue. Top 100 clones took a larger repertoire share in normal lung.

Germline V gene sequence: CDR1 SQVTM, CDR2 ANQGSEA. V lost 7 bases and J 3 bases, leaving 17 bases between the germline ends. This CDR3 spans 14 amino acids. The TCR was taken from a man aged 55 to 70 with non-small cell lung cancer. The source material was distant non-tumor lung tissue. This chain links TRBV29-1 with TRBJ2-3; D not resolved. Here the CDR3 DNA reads TGCAGCGCCAACCCAAAGGCAAGTACAGATACGCAGTATTTT. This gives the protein CSANPKASTDTQYF.